This TCR beta chain was recorded in a study of glioma-infiltrating T cells. The iRepertoire nested amplicon-rescue multiplex PCR amplified TCR alpha and beta CDR3s from RNA. One-step reverse transcription and amplification started from about 100-400 ng of tissue mRNA or PBMC total RNA. Via MiXCR, TCRdb re-called the multiplex PCR reads, giving one row per CDR3 protein. The sample has approximately 120,000 distinct CDR3 sequences; more than 20% are singletons. This clonotype was detected ten times or more. The antigen remains undetermined. CDR3 length equals 15 residues. V gave up 3 bases and J gave up 2 bases, with 12 bases separating them. Germline lookup yields CDR1 SGHTA and CDR2 FQGNSA. Study conclusions and caveats: CDR3 overlap between tissue and blood was very small. Above-expected tissue-blood divergence occurred in all gliomas, most in low-grade ones.

The V gene is TRBV7-2, the J gene TRBJ2-3; D is uncertain. The TCR was taken from a human donor with low-grade glioma or glioblastoma, undergoing nonglioma brain surgery, or in good health (not recorded which). Sequenced input: glioma tissue, nonneoplastic brain tissue, or PBMCs (not recorded which). CDR3 sequence: CASSLDGYSTDTQYF. The CDR3 coding sequence is TGTGCCAGCAGCTTGGACGGTTACTCCACAGATACGCAGTATTTT.